This note documents a single T cell receptor beta chain sequence. Its target is not known. Specified time point: week 11, during vaccination. Every vaccination contained 300 ug of the mutant IDH1 20-mer peptide and was paired with topical imiquimod. New WHO grade 3 or 4 astrocytomas that were IDH1-mutant and ATRX-lost had been found in donors. CDR3 size: 15 residues. With 1 base removed from V and 5 bases from J, the gap between germline ends came to 14 bases. Germline CDR1 SEHNR, CDR2 FQNEAQ (reference sequence). Using immunoSEQ multiplex PCR, the repertoire was profiled, and TCRdb retains in-frame clones only, with some absent. The repertoire includes some 52,000 clones, roughly nine tenths of them detected once, and 2% to 2.5% sits in the top ten. The data were taken from a study of a mutant IDH1 vaccine in newly diagnosed glioma. At the level of the study: Pretreatment consisted of radiotherapy, temozolomide, or both, with most receiving both.

This chain links TRBV7-9 with TRBJ1-2; no clear D. Sequenced here: PBMCs, sampled from a glioma patient whose treatment included an IDH1 peptide vaccine. The clonotype originates from a man in his fifties or sixties with glioma. As DNA, the CDR3 is TGTGCCAGCAGCTTAGGGGCCGCGACATCATATGGCTACACCTTC. Its translation is CASSLGAATSYGYTF.